These T cell receptor beta chains were read from a single sample in a study of T cells after yellow fever vaccination. TCRdb re-called the 5' RACE reads with MiXCR, one entry per CDR3 protein. The repertoire includes some 300,000 distinct CDR3 sequences, 8.5% to 10% of them detected once, and approximately 3.5% sits in the top ten. The source was CD4+ T cells sorted from PBMCs, collected 5 days after the yellow fever booster vaccination. The source of these receptors is a man younger than 30 who received the YFV17D yellow fever vaccine. Both conserved end residues are part of each CDR3. The D gene is left open where the match is weak. Only some rows state a clone size, as once, few, many or a class for expanded clones.

D gene,clone size,V gene,CDR3 length,J gene,CDR3 DNA,CDR3 protein
NA,few,TRBV4-3,15,TRBJ1-2,TGCGCCAGCAGCCAAGGGGGTGGGCCACAAGCTCGCTACACCTTC,CASSQGGGPQARYTF
TRBD2,few,TRBV7-2,14,TRBJ2-3,TGTGCCACCCAACTAGCGGCCCGCACAGATACGCAGTATTTT,CATQLAARTDTQYF
NA,NA,TRBV10-3,17,TRBJ2-2,TGTGCCATCAGGACGACAGGGTCCGGGAGGAACACCGGGGAGCTGTTTTTT,CAIRTTGSGRNTGELFF
TRBD2,few,TRBV12-3/TRBV12-4,15,TRBJ2-1,TGTGCCAGCAGCCCCCCTAGCGGGGGGGTTAATGAGCAGTTCTTC,CASSPPSGGVNEQFF
NA,many,TRBV7-3,13,TRBJ2-6,TGTGCCAGCAGGCCTTCTGGGGCCAACGTCCTGACTTTC,CASRPSGANVLTF
NA,NA,TRBV9,15,TRBJ1-2,TGTGCCAGCAGCTTCCGGGACACGGGGGACTATGGCTACACCTTC,CASSFRDTGDYGYTF
NA,many,TRBV7-6,13,TRBJ1-1,TGTGCCAGCAGCTTAGCGGTGGGGCTAGAAGCTTTCTTT,CASSLAVGLEAFF
TRBD1,NA,TRBV20-1,14,TRBJ2-5,TGCAGTGCACGTATACAGGGGCTCCGGGAGACCCAGTACTTC,CSARIQGLRETQYF
TRBD1,few,TRBV12-3/TRBV12-4,14,TRBJ2-7,TGTGCCAGCAGGACAACAGGGGCTCCCTACGAGCAGTACTTC,CASRTTGAPYEQYF
NA,NA,TRBV12-3/TRBV12-4,13,TRBJ1-2,TGTGCCAGCACCCTCACGGCGGGGTATGGCTACACCTTC,CASTLTAGYGYTF